This is a list of T cell receptor beta chains from one sample in a study of blood T cell repertoires in COVID-19. Assay: immunoSEQ multiplex PCR; the TCRdb copy retains only in-frame clones and omits some. The sample holds some 200,000 clones, 80% to 90% seen once. Material: peripheral blood. These receptors came from an elderly woman with COVID-19, enrolled during active disease. Both conserved end residues are part of each CDR3. D genes are given only for firm matches. For some rows the clone size is stated as once, few or many, or as a class when expanded; others skip it.

J gene: TRBJ2-3
CDR3 length: 13
clone size: .
V gene: TRBV7-9
D gene: .
CDR3 protein: CASSLGNRDTQYF
CDR3 DNA: TGTGCCAGCAGCTTAGGGAACAGGGATACGCAGTATTTT

J gene: TRBJ1-4
CDR3 length: 14
clone size: .
V gene: TRBV7-2
D gene: .
CDR3 protein: CASSLAGVTEKLFF
CDR3 DNA: TGTGCCAGCAGCTTAGCGGGCGTGACTGAAAAACTGTTTTTT

J gene: TRBJ2-7
CDR3 length: 14
clone size: once
V gene: TRBV7-2
D gene: .
CDR3 protein: CASRASRGEGEQYF
CDR3 DNA: TGTGCCAGCAGGGCGTCCCGGGGAGAAGGAGAGCAGTACTTC

J gene: TRBJ1-2
CDR3 length: 15
clone size: .
V gene: TRBV5-8
D gene: .
CDR3 protein: CASSLVLSGVYGYTF
CDR3 DNA: TGTGCCAGCAGCTTGGTCTTAAGCGGGGTCTATGGCTACACCTTC

J gene: TRBJ1-4
CDR3 length: 17
clone size: .
V gene: TRBV4-3
D gene: .
CDR3 protein: CASSQERTAATNEKLFF
CDR3 DNA: TGCGCCAGCAGCCAAGAGCGCACAGCCGCAACTAATGAAAAACTGTTTTTT

J gene: TRBJ2-1
CDR3 length: 15
clone size: .
V gene: TRBV11-2
D gene: TRBD2
CDR3 protein: CASSFSSGGFNEQFF
CDR3 DNA: TGTGCCAGCAGCTTTAGTAGCGGGGGGTTCAATGAGCAGTTCTTC

J gene: TRBJ1-1
CDR3 length: 14
clone size: .
V gene: TRBV19
D gene: TRBD1
CDR3 protein: CASSRGDRGSEAFF
CDR3 DNA: TGTGCCAGTAGTAGGGGGGACAGGGGTTCTGAAGCTTTCTTT

J gene: TRBJ2-7
CDR3 length: 21
clone size: .
V gene: TRBV3-1/TRBV3-2
D gene: TRBD2
CDR3 protein: CASSQGPDFRLAGAPTYEQYF
CDR3 DNA: TGTGCCAGCAGCCAAGGCCCCGACTTTCGACTAGCGGGAGCTCCAACCTACGAGCAGTACTTC

J gene: TRBJ2-3
CDR3 length: 17
clone size: .
V gene: TRBV7-2
D gene: TRBD2
CDR3 protein: CASSPGLAGTSTDTQYF
CDR3 DNA: TGTGCCAGCAGCCCGGGACTAGCGGGGACTAGCACAGATACGCAGTATTTT

J gene: TRBJ2-2
CDR3 length: 16
clone size: .
V gene: TRBV3-1/TRBV3-2
D gene: .
CDR3 protein: CASSQGGLSVTGELFF
CDR3 DNA: TGTGCCAGCAGCCAAGGCGGGCTAAGTGTTACCGGGGAGCTGTTTTTT

J gene: TRBJ1-1
CDR3 length: 12
clone size: .
V gene: TRBV5-6
D gene: .
CDR3 protein: CASSVYYTEAFF
CDR3 DNA: TGTGCCAGCAGCGTTTATTACACTGAAGCTTTCTTT

J gene: TRBJ1-3
CDR3 length: 14
clone size: .
V gene: TRBV11-3
D gene: .
CDR3 protein: CASSPQGAGNTIYF
CDR3 DNA: TGTGCCAGCAGCCCACAGGGTGCTGGGAACACCATATATTTT

J gene: TRBJ1-4
CDR3 length: 14
clone size: .
V gene: TRBV5-5
D gene: TRBD1
CDR3 protein: CASSPTGAQEKLFF
CDR3 DNA: TGTGCCAGCAGCCCGACAGGGGCGCAGGAAAAACTGTTTTTT

J gene: TRBJ2-3
CDR3 length: 16
clone size: .
V gene: TRBV28
D gene: TRBD1
CDR3 protein: CASSPSGTGGTDTQYF
CDR3 DNA: TGTGCCAGCAGTCCTTCCGGGACAGGGGGCACAGATACGCAGTATTTT

J gene: TRBJ1-2
CDR3 length: 13
clone size: .
V gene: TRBV5-4
D gene: .
CDR3 protein: CASSLVLNYGYTF
CDR3 DNA: TGTGCCAGCAGCTTGGTACTTAACTATGGCTACACCTTC

J gene: TRBJ1-2
CDR3 length: 15
clone size: .
V gene: TRBV6-5
D gene: .
CDR3 protein: CASSYSDSNLFGYTF
CDR3 DNA: TGTGCCAGCAGTTACTCGGACAGTAACTTATTTGGCTACACCTTC

J gene: TRBJ2-2
CDR3 length: 16
clone size: .
V gene: TRBV19
D gene: TRBD1
CDR3 protein: CASSPPGQGWTGELFF
CDR3 DNA: TGTGCCAGTAGTCCACCGGGACAGGGATGGACCGGGGAGCTGTTTTTT

J gene: TRBJ1-5
CDR3 length: 15
clone size: .
V gene: TRBV19
D gene: .
CDR3 protein: CASSIIQGGNQPQHF
CDR3 DNA: TGTGCCAGTAGTATAATCCAAGGGGGCAATCAGCCCCAGCATTTT

J gene: TRBJ2-7
CDR3 length: 13
clone size: .
V gene: TRBV12-3/TRBV12-4
D gene: .
CDR3 protein: CASSFRTPREQYF
CDR3 DNA: TGTGCCAGCAGTTTCAGGACTCCTAGGGAGCAGTACTTC

J gene: TRBJ2-1
CDR3 length: 14
clone size: .
V gene: TRBV24-1
D gene: TRBD2
CDR3 protein: CATSRGEGLNEQFF
CDR3 DNA: TGTGCCACCAGTCGGGGGGAGGGCCTGAATGAGCAGTTCTTC

J gene: TRBJ1-5
CDR3 length: 14
clone size: .
V gene: TRBV7-2
D gene: .
CDR3 protein: CASSPRRDNQPQHF
CDR3 DNA: TGTGCCAGCAGCCCCCGTAGAGACAATCAGCCCCAGCATTTT